This T cell receptor (beta chain) originates from a study of blood T cell repertoires in COVID-19. Study context: The study drew acute and convalescent COVID-19 samples from the United States, Italy and Spain.

Per germline, CDR1 LGHDT and CDR2 YNNKEL (reference sequence). CDR3 size: 12 residues. V was trimmed by 1 base and J by 6 bases, leaving 6 bases between them. Authors' analysis steps: Using reference gene primer amplification, nucleated cell counts were estimated. Profiling relied on immunoSEQ multiplex PCR, and the TCRdb table lists in-frame clones only, not all of them. V, J and clone size derive from that table, while D and trimming were established from the DNA sequence. Altogether approximately 150,000 clones are present, roughly 89% being singletons, with the ten largest covering 7% to 9.5%. The clonotype comes from a man aged 30 to 39 with COVID-19, enrolled during active disease. The V gene is TRBV3-1 (or the pseudogene TRBV3-2), the J gene TRBJ2-5; D not resolved. Input material: peripheral blood. The CDR3 loop is CASSQGRKTQYF. In DNA, the CDR3 is TGTGCCAGCAGCCAAGGTAGAAAGACCCAGTACTTC.